Below, 10 T cell receptor beta chains from the same sample are listed, as sequenced in a study of blood T cells in healthy people across ages. PCR was performed a second time for about 6 to 12 cycles using a sample-barcoded 5' primer and a J-beta primer mix. TCRdb reprocessed the 5' RACE reads via MiXCR and lists one record per CDR3 protein. Here the sample spans fewer than 2,000,000 distinct CDR3 sequences, 34% being singletons. The specimen was blood. These receptors were obtained from a young woman in good health.

The genes are TRBV29-1 and TRBJ2-5; a possible D gene is TRBD2 (6 bases). The CDR3 totals 16 residues. Germline CDR1 SQVTM, CDR2 ANQGSEA. Trimming pared 8 bases from V and 0 bases from J, leaving 22 bases between. CDR3 sequence (DNA): TGCAGCATCCGGGGGTCCGGGGCCAGGTACCAAGAGACCCAGTACTTC. This translates into CSIRGSGARYQETQYF.

Concerning this clonotype: It is likely a read error, because the conserved phenylalanine at the end of the CDR3 is missing. The rearrangement joins TRBV7-2 to TRBJ2-5; 7 bases fit TRBD2. The V gene's germline CDR1 is SGHTA and CDR2 FQGNSA. V lost 5 bases and J lost 5; bases outside the gene matches: 8. CDR3 length equals 14 residues. The CDR3 region has the DNA TGTGCCAGCAGCCGCCGGGGGGTAGAGGAGACCCAGTACTGC. Encoded protein: CASSRRGVEETQYC.

The CDR3 DNA reads TGTGCCAGCAGCCTTTACCGTGACAGGGGTAACTATGGCTACACCTTC. This gives the protein CASSLYRDRGNYGYTF. The gene calls are TRBV12-3 or TRBV12-4 and TRBJ1-2, with 8 bases identical to TRBD1. V was clipped by 6 bases and J by 1 base; unmatched bases: 10. The CDR3 is made up of 16 amino acids.

In its sample, this clonotype was seen a few times. J is TRBJ2-7 and V is TRBV4-1; 8 bases are a match to TRBD2. Germline assignment: CDR1 MGHRA and CDR2 YSYEKL. CDR3 length: 16 amino acids. V shed 0 bases and J 3 bases; nucleotides not matched to a gene: 7. This CDR3 is CASSQDPSGSFYEQYF. In nucleotides, the CDR3 is TGCGCCAGCAGCCAAGATCCCAGCGGGAGTTTCTACGAGCAGTACTTC.

This clonotype appeared a few times. The genes are TRBV28 and TRBJ2-7; D perhaps matches TRBD1 (6 bases). Between the trimmed V and J ends, which lost 11 bases and 1 base, there was a span of 12 bases. The CDR3 has 12 residues. CDR1 and CDR2 from the germline V gene are MDHEN and SYDVKM. As DNA, the CDR3 is TGTGCCCACCCCAGGGGATCCTACGAGCAGTACTTC. It codes for CAHPRGSYEQYF. Drawing the rest from reference TRBV28 and TRBJ2-7, the complete variable domain is DVKVTQSSRYLVKRTGEKVFLECVQDMDHENMFWYRQDPGLGLRLIYFSYDVKMKEKGDIPEGYSVSREKKERFSLILESASTNQTSMYLCAHPRGSYEQYFGPGTRLTVT.

For this clonotype: The germline gene is not matched at one end of the junction; a read error may be the cause. The genes are TRBV6-5 and TRBJ2-7; D is unresolved. CDR3 size: 12 residues. Germline V gene sequence: CDR1 MNHEY, CDR2 SVGAGI. Written as DNA, the CDR3 is TGTGCCGGCAGTTACTCGGGTCACGAGCAGTACTTC. Protein: CAGSYSGHEQYF.

This clonotype showed up just a few times. This chain connects TRBV4-1 to TRBJ2-3; 7 nucleotides line up with TRBD1. In germline, CDR1 is MGHRA, CDR2 YSYEKL. Trimming removed 0 bases from V and 1 base from J; junction bases left unmatched: 7. The CDR3 runs 17 residues. In DNA form, the CDR3 reads TGCGCCAGCAGCCAAGACTTTTACAGGGGCGGCACAGATACGCAGTATTTT. This gives the protein CASSQDFYRGGTDTQYF.

The gene calls are TRBV5-1 and TRBJ2-7, with 9 nucleotides matching TRBD2. Germline CDR1 SGHRS, CDR2 YFSETQ. This CDR3 is 14 amino acids long. The V segment lost 4 bases and the J segment 4 bases; nucleotides outside the gene matches: 6. The CDR3 sequence is CASSAGTSLYEQYF. As DNA, the CDR3 is TGCGCCAGCAGCGCCGGGACTAGCTTATACGAGCAGTACTTC.

As regards this clonotype: The junction and the germline gene differ at one end; a read error may be behind it. For the CDR3, the DNA is TGTGTCAGCAGCTTAGCGGGGGGCTATGAGCAGTTCTTC. It codes for CVSSLAGGYEQFF. V is TRBV25-1 and J is TRBJ2-1; 10 bases are a match to TRBD2. CDR1 and CDR2 from the germline V gene are MGHDK and SYGVNS. The CDR3 sequence is 13 residues long.

The CDR3 nucleotides are TGTGCCAGCAGTGACCCCTCGACAGGGGGCGTTTCCTACGAGCAGTACTTC. Translation gives CASSDPSTGGVSYEQYF. J is TRBJ2-7 and V is TRBV6-1; 10 nucleotides align to TRBD1. From germline, CDR1 is MNHNS and CDR2 SASEGT. There are 17 residues in the CDR3. Trimming removed 3 bases from V and 1 base from J; junction bases left unmatched: 9.